The clone carrying this TCR beta chain has at least ten counts. As yet, its antigen is unknown. One entry per CDR3 protein, called by TCRdb with MiXCR from the reads. The sample consists of 120,000 to 150,000 distinct CDR3 sequences, about 6.5% of them appearing once. This specimen comes from a study of T cell repertoires in cytomegalovirus infection. V lost 10 bases and J 7 bases, leaving 17 bases between the germline ends. The CDR3 is 13 amino acids. The germline CDR1 and CDR2 sequences are ENHRY and SYGVKD. Study conclusions and caveats: People with CMV and the relevant HLA were identified by cumulative public TCR beta family frequency.

This chain links TRBV10-3 with TRBJ2-1; D could derive from TRBD1 or TRBD2 (6 bases each). Sequences were obtained from PBMCs. The TCR sequence derives from a human donor in good health (CMV status not recorded). Some clones in this sample may be carry-over from other donors' samples. In DNA, the CDR3 is TGTGCCACCCGGGGGCTAGCGTATAATGAGCAGTTCTTC. It specifies CATRGLAYNEQFF.